This TCR beta chain was found in a study of T cell changes during pregnancy in multiple sclerosis (dated by TCRdb to between 2018 and 2021). With regard to the full study: The study looked at changes in the T cell repertoire across pregnancy in women with multiple sclerosis.

The germline V gene (reference sequence) supplies CDR1 SGHNT and CDR2 YYREEE. From the cysteine through the phenylalanine, the CDR3 covers 15 amino acids. CDR3 DNA is the only sequence kept; it has 45 bases, read in frame from the first base. For this chain, trimming is 2 bases at the V end and 5 bases at the J end, and the number of junction bases without a gene match is 5. The library was prepared using the immunoSEQ multiplex PCR assay. What TCRdb holds here is the immuneACCESS table cut down to in-frame rearrangements. Part of the clones is not present; checked against another copy, under half of the missing clones reflect an unresolved V gene, and the others are unexplained. The sample profile shows tens of thousands of clones; roughly 92% of them were found once. The ten largest clonotypes hold under 2% of the sample. Comments on this clone: The antigen it recognizes is unknown. No base quality values were provided; no much bigger clone lies one nucleotide off.

This TCR derives from a female donor with multiple sclerosis, enrolled in a pregnancy study. The V and J segments used are TRBV5-4 and TRBJ2-5; TRBD2 fits 11 bases in the junction. The sequencing here drew on peripheral blood, taken in the second trimester of pregnancy. The DNA reads TGTGCCAGCAGCTTAATAGCGGGAGGGGAGGAGACCCAGTACTTC. Translated, this is CASSLIAGGEETQYF.